These 27 T cell receptor beta chains came from one sample sequenced in a study of T cells in Graves' hyperthyroidism and ophthalmopathy. RNA transcripts were the template for amplifying TCR beta CDR3 regions. Researchers ran a first-round RT-PCR on the TCR CDR3 using the HTBI primer set. Each CDR3 protein is one row after TCRdb ran MiXCR on the multiplex PCR reads. The sample yields hundreds of thousands of distinct CDR3 sequences, nearly 45% seen once. The sample was peripheral blood or thyroid tissue (not recorded which). The source is an adult man with Graves' disease, either hyperthyroidism or ophthalmopathy (not recorded which).

The chain uses TRBV29-1 and TRBJ1-2; tentative D call: TRBD1 (6 bases). The ends were cut back, 7 bases at V and 4 bases at J, with 16 bases in the middle. This CDR3 has 13 amino acids. Germline CDR1 and CDR2: SQVTM and ANQGSEA. CDR3 in amino acids: CSAYREESYGYTF. In DNA form, the CDR3 reads TGCAGCGCCTACAGGGAGGAGAGCTATGGCTACACCTTC.

This clonotype was picked up one time. This chain uses TRBV29-1 with TRBJ2-5; 12 bases match TRBD1. The CDR3 is made up of 14 amino acids. The germline CDR1 and CDR2 sequences are SQVTM and ANQGSEA. V lost 3 bases, J lost 9 bases, and 8 bases stayed unmatched. CDR3 coding DNA: TGCAGCGTTGAGGGACAGGGGGCCTGGTCCCCCCAGTACTTC. Translating it yields CSVEGQGAWSPQYF.

The chain has TRBV2 and TRBJ1-4, with D possibly being TRBD1 (6 bases). V was cut by 8 bases and J by 2 bases, with 15 bases left in between. CDR1 is SNHLY and CDR2 is FYNNEI in the germline V gene. The CDR3 runs to 15 residues. The CDR3, as DNA: TGTGCCAGCCCAGAGGGGGTAGGGACTAATGAAAAACTGTTTTTT. This translates into CASPEGVGTNEKLFF.

This clonotype was seen many times. This chain uses TRBV7-9 with TRBJ2-5; D is perhaps TRBD2 (6 bases). Trimming took 3 bases from V and 7 from J, leaving 6 bases between them. CDR3 size: 11 residues. Germline V lookup: CDR1 SEHNR, CDR2 FQNEAQ (reference sequence). As DNA, the CDR3 is TGTGCCAGCAGCTTGGAGGGGACCCAGTACTTC. The encoded protein is CASSLEGTQYF.

The J gene is TRBJ1-2, the V gene TRBV24-1; a possible D gene is TRBD1 (5 bases). The CDR3 is 16 residues long. Germline CDR1 reads KGHDR; CDR2 reads SFDVKD. V lost 11 bases and J lost 5, with 26 bases in between. CDR3 residues: CASSPPWTNEPYGYTF. DNA of the CDR3: TGTGCCAGCTCACCACCGTGGACAAATGAACCTTATGGCTACACCTTC.

This clonotype was detected only a few times. The rearrangement uses TRBV7-9 and TRBJ2-6, with D possibly being TRBD2 (5 bases). The V gene's germline CDR1 is SEHNR and CDR2 FQNEAQ (reference sequence). This CDR3 has 17 amino acids. Trimming left V 9 bases short and J 0 bases short, with 18 bases between. The DNA for the CDR3 is TGTGCCAGGGGAGACGGAGAGGATAGCTCTGGGGCCAACGTCCTGACTTTC. Translating gives CARGDGEDSSGANVLTF.

The J gene is TRBJ2-7, the V gene TRBV7-2; D not certain. Germline CDR1 SGHTA, CDR2 FQGNSA. The V gene lost 5 bases and the J gene lost 5 bases, with 25 bases spanning the gap. The CDR3 length is 17 residues. Here the CDR3 reads CASSPNTQKNIRDEQYF. The CDR3 coding sequence is TGTGCCAGCAGCCCTAATACCCAGAAAAACATCCGTGACGAGCAGTACTTC.

This clonotype was seen at least ten times. This chain links TRBV2 with TRBJ1-1; 10 positions match TRBD1. Trimming took 5 bases from V and 6 from J; bases not matched to a gene: 6. The CDR3 totals 14 residues. Germline CDR1 and CDR2: SNHLY and FYNNEI. The CDR3 DNA reads TGTGCCAGCAGTATGGGACAGGGGAGCGCTGAAGCTTTCTTT. Protein sequence: CASSMGQGSAEAFF.

CDR3 bases: TGCAGTGCTAGAGGAAACAGCCCGAATCAGCCCCAGCATTTT. Protein: CSARGNSPNQPQHF. The chain is built from TRBV20-1 and TRBJ1-5; D gene unclear. This CDR3 is built from 14 residues. Germline CDR1 reads DFQATT; CDR2 reads SNEGSKA (reference sequence). The germline V and J ends were trimmed by 1 base and 4 bases, with 11 bases remaining between them.

A few counts support this clonotype. The V gene is TRBV20-1, the J gene TRBJ2-5, with D maybe TRBD2 (6 bases). CDR1 DFQATT and CDR2 SNEGSKA come from the germline V gene (reference sequence). This CDR3 spans 15 amino acids. The ends were cut back, 0 bases at V and 4 bases at J, with 15 bases in the middle. This CDR3 reads CSARDHEGRGETQYF. The CDR3 nucleotides read TGCAGTGCTAGAGATCACGAGGGGCGGGGAGAGACCCAGTACTTC.

This clonotype occurred once. The chain has TRBV7-9 and TRBJ2-1; 8 bases are a match to TRBD2. The CDR3 has 16 residues. Per germline, CDR1 SEHNR and CDR2 FQNEAQ (reference sequence). With V trimmed by 1 base and J by 4 bases, 6 bases remained unmatched. CDR3: CASSLGAGVDYNEQFF. The DNA for the CDR3 is TGTGCCAGCAGCTTAGGAGCGGGGGTGGATTACAATGAGCAGTTCTTC.

The J gene is TRBJ1-2, the V gene TRBV6-1; TRBD1 matches 11 bases. Trimming cost V 5 bases and J 7 bases; bases outside gene matches: 6. This CDR3 has 14 residues. Germline V gene data show CDR1 as MNHNS and CDR2 as SASEGT. The CDR3 loop is CASSQDRGPTGYTF. The DNA for the CDR3 is TGTGCCAGCAGTCAGGACAGGGGGCCAACTGGCTACACCTTC.

This chain uses TRBV7-6 with TRBJ2-3; 9 bases match TRBD1. Germline CDR1 reads SGHVS; CDR2 reads FNYEAQ. CDR3 size: 15 residues. The junction had 5 bases not matched to a gene; V was cut back by 7 bases and J by 0 bases. The CDR3 sequence: CASTPGTGSTDTQYF. CDR3 sequence (DNA): TGTGCCAGCACCCCAGGGACAGGGAGCACAGATACGCAGTATTTT.

This clonotype was found a few times. The chain carries TRBV7-8 and TRBJ1-1; 7 bases map to TRBD1. V trimming: 8 bases; J trimming: 1 base; junction bases outside the gene matches: 7. The V gene's germline CDR1 is SGHVS and CDR2 FQNEAQ. The CDR3 runs to 14 residues. CDR3: CASGGRGRNTEAFF. The CDR3 region has the DNA TGTGCCAGCGGGGGGAGGGGGCGGAACACTGAAGCTTTCTTT.

This clonotype was observed a few times. The rearrangement joins TRBV7-9 to TRBJ1-5, with D hard to call. The germline gives CDR1 SEHNR, CDR2 FQNEAQ (reference sequence). This CDR3 comprises 17 residues. Trimming stripped 1 base from V and 0 bases from J, with 13 bases between. The chain's CDR3 is CASSLDRGWDSNQPQHF. The CDR3, as DNA: TGTGCCAGCAGCTTAGATCGGGGATGGGATAGCAATCAGCCCCAGCATTTT.

This clonotype was found a few times. The CDR3 coding sequence is TGCGCCAGCAGACCAGGGACTAGCTACGAGCAGTACTTC. Translated: CASRPGTSYEQYF. The rearrangement uses TRBV5-1 and TRBJ2-7, with TRBD2 matching 8 bases. CDR1 and CDR2 from the germline V gene are SGHRS and YFSETQ. After removal of 5 bases from V and 3 bases from J, the junction contained 4 bases not matched to a gene. CDR3 size: 13 residues.

Ten or more counts support this clonotype. The rearrangement uses TRBV29-1 and TRBJ1-1; tentative D call: TRBD1 (5 bases). The CDR3 has 13 residues. Germline loops: CDR1 SQVTM, CDR2 ANQGSEA. The ends were cut back, 4 bases at V and 5 bases at J, with 14 bases in the middle. In nucleotides, the CDR3 is TGCAGCGTTGGGGCCGGGACTGGGACTGAAGCTTTCTTT. As protein: CSVGAGTGTEAFF.

The gene calls are TRBV7-8 and TRBJ1-1, with D perhaps TRBD1 (5 bases). There are 14 residues in the CDR3. Trimming stripped 1 base from V and 6 bases from J, with 12 bases between. Per germline, CDR1 SGHVS and CDR2 FQNEAQ. The CDR3 nucleotides are TGTGCCAGCAGCTTAGATCCCCAGGGTTCTGAAGCTTTCTTT. It codes for CASSLDPQGSEAFF. Supplemented by reference TRBV7-8 and TRBJ1-1, the full variable domain reads GAGVSQSPRYKVAKRGQDVALRCDPISGHVSLFWYQQALGQGPEFLTYFQNEAQLDKSGLPSDRFFAERPEGSVSTLKIQRTQQEDSAVYLCASSLDPQGSEAFFGQGTRLTVV.

The chain has TRBV7-2 and TRBJ1-3, with TRBD1 as a possible D gene (6 bases). This CDR3 is 17 amino acids long. Trimming cost V 5 bases and J 4 bases, with 21 bases left between them. The germline CDR1 and CDR2 sequences are SGHTA and FQGNSA. As DNA, the CDR3 is TGTGCCAGCAGCCGGGCGGTCGCAGGGGTAAACGGAAACACCATATATTTT. It is translated as CASSRAVAGVNGNTIYF.

This CDR3 reads CASSLGVEVSIYF. The CDR3 region has the DNA TGTGCCAGCAGCTTAGGGGTGGAAGTGTCCATATATTTT. The chain couples TRBV7-9 to TRBJ1-3; D is ambiguous. The V gene's germline CDR1 is SEHNR and CDR2 FQNEAQ (reference sequence). This CDR3 contains 13 residues. V was cut by 1 base and J by 11 bases, with 12 bases left in between.

The V and J genes are TRBV20-1 and TRBJ2-7; TRBD1 agrees at 7 bases. The CDR3 is made up of 14 amino acids. Germline CDR1 reads DFQATT; CDR2 reads SNEGSKA (reference sequence). J lost 3 bases, V lost 1 base, and 6 bases had no gene match. The CDR3 spells CSARVGQIHYEQYF. The CDR3 DNA reads as TGCAGTGCTAGAGTGGGACAGATACACTACGAGCAGTACTTC.

V and J are TRBV9 and TRBJ1-1; possibly TRBD1 for D (5 bases). Germline V gene sequence: CDR1 SGDLS, CDR2 YYNGEE. V was pared by 0 bases and J by 0 bases, with 9 bases between. The CDR3 contains 15 residues. In DNA, the CDR3 is TGTGCCAGCAGCGTAGGGGGCAGCTTGAACACTGAAGCTTTCTTT. Encoded protein: CASSVGGSLNTEAFF.

This clonotype was picked up a small number of times. The genes are TRBV20-1 and TRBJ1-4; the D gene is possibly TRBD1 (6 bases). The germline V gene encodes CDR1 DFQATT and CDR2 SNEGSKA (reference sequence). CDR3 length equals 13 residues. The germline V and J ends were trimmed by 3 bases and 8 bases, with 13 bases remaining between them. The CDR3 DNA reads as TGCAGTGCTAGTATTAGGGGGGGCGAAAAACTGTTTTTT. This translates into CSASIRGGEKLFF.

This clonotype came up once. One base away lies a much larger clone, so this may be a sequencing read error. CDR3: CAGRLTGGNTEAFF. DNA of the CDR3: TGTGCCGGCAGGCTTACAGGGGGCAACACTGAAGCTTTCTTT. The chain combines TRBV11-2 with TRBJ1-1; 9 positions match TRBD1. Per the germline V gene, CDR1 is SGHAT and CDR2 is FQNNGV. This CDR3 comprises 14 residues.

This clonotype was observed a handful of times. This chain uses TRBV12-3 or TRBV12-4 with TRBJ1-2; D not resolved. The CDR3 spans 12 residues. Trimming pared 6 bases from V and 6 bases from J, leaving 11 bases between. Here the CDR3 reads CASSLDYDGYTF. The CDR3 DNA reads TGTGCCAGCAGCCTGGACTACGATGGCTACACCTTC.

The chain joins TRBV6-6 to TRBJ2-7, with 9 bases that match TRBD1. This CDR3 comprises 14 residues. The germline V gene has CDR1 MNHNY and CDR2 SVGAGI (reference sequence). Germline trimming cut 6 bases from V and 6 bases from J; bases unmatched to any gene: 9. The CDR3 DNA reads TGTGCCAGCAGAAAGGGACAGGGTTTAAGCGAGCAGTACTTC. Its protein product is CASRKGQGLSEQYF.

This clonotype appeared many times. The chain couples TRBV2 to TRBJ1-2; 9 nucleotides align to TRBD1. The V segment lost 2 bases and the J segment 3 bases; nucleotides outside the gene matches: 4. Germline V gene lookup returns CDR1 SNHLY and CDR2 FYNNEI. The CDR3 consists of 15 residues. In DNA, the CDR3 is TGTGCCAGCAGTGAACACAGGGGGCTGGACTATGGCTACACCTTC. Translated, it gives CASSEHRGLDYGYTF.